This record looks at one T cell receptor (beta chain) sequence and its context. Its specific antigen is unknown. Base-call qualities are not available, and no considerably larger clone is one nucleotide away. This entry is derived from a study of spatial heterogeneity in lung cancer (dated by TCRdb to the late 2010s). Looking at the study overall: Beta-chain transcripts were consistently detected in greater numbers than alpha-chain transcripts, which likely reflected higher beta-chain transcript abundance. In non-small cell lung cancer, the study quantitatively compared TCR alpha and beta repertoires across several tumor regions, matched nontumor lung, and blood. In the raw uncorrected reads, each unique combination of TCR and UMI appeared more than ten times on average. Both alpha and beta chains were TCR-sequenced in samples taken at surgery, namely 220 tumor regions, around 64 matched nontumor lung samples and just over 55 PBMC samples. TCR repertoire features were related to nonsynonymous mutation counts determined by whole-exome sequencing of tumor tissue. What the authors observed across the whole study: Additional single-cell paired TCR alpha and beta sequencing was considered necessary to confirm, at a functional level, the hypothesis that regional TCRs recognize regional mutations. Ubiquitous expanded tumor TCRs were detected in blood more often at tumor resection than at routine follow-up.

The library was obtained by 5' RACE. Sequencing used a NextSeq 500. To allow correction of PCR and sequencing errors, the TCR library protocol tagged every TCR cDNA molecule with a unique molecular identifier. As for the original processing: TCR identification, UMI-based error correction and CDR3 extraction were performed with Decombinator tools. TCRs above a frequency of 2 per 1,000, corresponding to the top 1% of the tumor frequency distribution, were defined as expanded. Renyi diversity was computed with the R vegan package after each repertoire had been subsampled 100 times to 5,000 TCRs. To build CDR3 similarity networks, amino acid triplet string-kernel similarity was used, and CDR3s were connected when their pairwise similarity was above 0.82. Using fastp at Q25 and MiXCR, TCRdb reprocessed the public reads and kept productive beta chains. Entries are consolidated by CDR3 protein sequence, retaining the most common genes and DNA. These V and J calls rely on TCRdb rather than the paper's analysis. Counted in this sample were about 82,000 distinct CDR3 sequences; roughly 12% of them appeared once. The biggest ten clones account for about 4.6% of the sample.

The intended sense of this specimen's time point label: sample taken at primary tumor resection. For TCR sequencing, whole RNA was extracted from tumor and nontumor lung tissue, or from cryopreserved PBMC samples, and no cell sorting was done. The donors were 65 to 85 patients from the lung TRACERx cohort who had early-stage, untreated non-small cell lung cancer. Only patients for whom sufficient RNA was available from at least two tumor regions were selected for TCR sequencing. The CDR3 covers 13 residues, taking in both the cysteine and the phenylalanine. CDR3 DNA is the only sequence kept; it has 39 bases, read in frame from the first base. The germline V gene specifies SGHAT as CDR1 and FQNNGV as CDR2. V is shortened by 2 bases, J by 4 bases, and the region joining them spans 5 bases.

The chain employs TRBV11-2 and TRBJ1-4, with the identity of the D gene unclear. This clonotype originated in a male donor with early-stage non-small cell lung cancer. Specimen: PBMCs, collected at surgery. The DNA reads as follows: TGTGCCAGCAGCTTATCCTTTAATGAAAAACTGTTTTTT. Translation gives CASSLSFNEKLFF.